This T cell receptor (beta chain) was profiled in a study of blood T cells in healthy people across ages. Germline V gives CDR1 SNHLY, CDR2 FYNNEI. The CDR3 consists of 15 residues. V dropped 1 base and J dropped 4 bases, with 11 bases sitting between them. The second PCR ran roughly 7 to 12 cycles with a sample-barcoded 5' primer and J-beta primers. Researchers report that a template-switch adaptor with 12 random nucleotides tagged each cDNA molecule. TCRdb analysed the 5' RACE reads with MiXCR anew, one entry per CDR3 protein. The table includes about 1.5 million distinct CDR3 sequences, roughly 40% detected once. As for this clonotype: As yet, its antigen is unknown.

Study-level results: While age rose, TCR beta diversity per million T cells dropped in a roughly linear way. Naive CD4+ cell counts and diversity both ran higher in long-lived than in aged donors. Investigators treated diversity estimates from one million T cells as underestimates.

The receptor comes from a woman between 18 and 30 years old in good health. The chain is built from TRBV2 and TRBJ1-5, with D unclear. The sequencing input was blood. The CDR3 spells CASSEGAAGNQPQHF. CDR3 bases: TGTGCCAGCAGTGAAGGGGCCGCGGGAAATCAGCCCCAGCATTTT.